Each of the 6 T cell receptor beta chains below was sequenced from the same sample in a study of early T cells in non-severe SARS-CoV-2 infection. TCRdb re-called the 5' RACE reads through MiXCR, storing one row per CDR3 protein. The sample shows 50,000 to 65,000 distinct CDR3 sequences, about 11% of them seen only once. The material was whole blood, obtained at baseline. Receptor source: an adult who was a healthcare worker with PCR-confirmed SARS-CoV-2 infection or an uninfected control (not recorded which).

This clonotype was detected many times. The rearrangement links TRBV7-3 to TRBJ2-3; perhaps TRBD1 as D (6 bases). The ends were cut back, 4 bases at V and 0 bases at J, with 11 bases in the middle. This CDR3 comprises 15 residues. The germline gives CDR1 SGHTA, CDR2 FQGTGA. CDR3 in DNA: TGTGCCAGCAGCTCCTTGGGGGCTAGCACAGATACGCAGTATTTT. This sequence encodes CASSSLGASTDTQYF.

This clonotype was observed at least ten times. V gene TRBV7-2 combines with J gene TRBJ2-5, with D perhaps TRBD2 (6 bases). The CDR3 is 13 amino acids. Germline CDR1 SGHTA, CDR2 FQGNSA. The V end was cut by 5 bases, the J end by 4 bases, with 11 bases between. The DNA of the CDR3 is TGTGCCAGCAGCCCCGGGACTTTAGAGACCCAGTACTTC. Its translation is CASSPGTLETQYF.

A few counts support this clonotype. This chain connects TRBV19 to TRBJ2-2; 10 bases are a match to TRBD1. The CDR3 runs to 16 residues. Germline trimming cut 8 bases from V and 5 bases from J; bases unmatched to any gene: 11. Germline V lookup: CDR1 LNHDA, CDR2 SQIVND (reference sequence). The CDR3 sequence: CASRSRDRGFTGELFF. The CDR3 DNA follows: TGTGCCAGTCGTTCCCGGGACAGGGGTTTTACCGGGGAGCTGTTTTTT. Filled out from reference TRBV19 and TRBJ2-2, the complete variable domain reads DGGITQSPKYLFRKEGQNVTLSCEQNLNHDAMYWYRQDPGQGLRLIYYSQIVNDFQKGDIAEGYSVSREKKESFPLTVTSAQKNPTAFYLCASRSRDRGFTGELFFGEGSRLTVL.

This clonotype was counted at least ten times. The gene calls are TRBV11-2 and TRBJ1-2; 9 bases are a match to TRBD1. Trimming took 1 base from V and 5 from J; bases not matched to a gene: 5. This CDR3 contains 15 residues. The germline V gene encodes CDR1 SGHAT and CDR2 FQNNGV. CDR3 bases: TGTGCCAGCAGCTTAGGGACAGGGGATCTTTATGGCTACACCTTC. As protein: CASSLGTGDLYGYTF.

The chain has TRBV5-6 and TRBJ2-7; D unresolved. V lost 0 bases, J lost 3 bases, and 7 bases lay in between. Germline V gene sequence: CDR1 SGHDT, CDR2 YYEEEE. This CDR3 has 13 amino acids. CDR3 sequence: CASSLGLHYEQYF. CDR3 in DNA: TGTGCCAGCAGCTTGGGGCTCCACTACGAGCAGTACTTC.

This clonotype occurred a few times. V gene TRBV11-2 combines with J gene TRBJ2-3, with no clear D. Germline CDR1 SGHAT, CDR2 FQNNGV. This CDR3 is 13 amino acids long. The V gene lost 4 bases and the J gene lost 6 bases, with 11 bases spanning the gap. The CDR3 nucleotides are TGTGCCAGCAGCTCACAGCGTCCGGATACGCAGTATTTT. Its protein is CASSSQRPDTQYF.